This entry is about one T cell receptor beta chain. Its specificity is not known. CDR1 is MGHRA and CDR2 is YSYEKL in the germline V gene. Trimming left V 1 base short and J 0 bases short, with 12 bases between. The CDR3 spans 16 residues. This sample is drawn from a study of regulatory T cells in long-lasting Graves disease. General observations from the study: Gene preferences differed: TRBV28, TRBJ1-2, TRBJ2-5 in persistent cases. Lower TCR diversity was seen in persistent Graves' patients than in newly diagnosed ones.

Time point defined: persistent/refractory GD, antithyroid drugs over 5 years with positive TRAb. Generation of the TCR library employed RNA extracted from PBMCs. An endocrinology department in Xi'an, China, supplied the patients. Arm-PCR of CDR3 regions and iRepertoire HTBI primers were the basis on which TCR beta libraries were built. TCRdb re-called the multiplex PCR reads with MiXCR, one entry per CDR3 protein. The sample includes more than 650,000 distinct CDR3 sequences, around 32% of them seen just once. Material: peripheral blood mononuclear cells (PBMCs), obtained when the disease was refractory, from a patient treated with antithyroid drugs. The chain links TRBV4-1 to TRBJ2-5; no clear D gene. This TCR was sampled from a female donor with Graves disease. CDR3 nucleotide sequence: TGCGCCAGCAGCCAAGTTCGCGGCTTCGACCAAGAGACCCAGTACTTC. Its protein product is CASSQVRGFDQETQYF.